A single sample is the source of the 28 T cell receptor beta chains below, sequenced in a study of T cell responses to AZD1222 COVID-19 vaccine. Sequenced by immunoSEQ multiplex PCR; TCRdb stores in-frame clones only, minus some. The table records roughly 120,000 clones, roughly nine tenths of them present only once. The material sequenced was peripheral blood, taken on day 0 of AZD1222 vaccination. The origin of the receptors is an adult in good health.

The chain recombines TRBV7-2 with TRBJ1-6; possible D gene TRBD1, 5 bases. Germline V gene data show CDR1 as SGHTA and CDR2 as FQGNSA. V was trimmed by 5 bases and J by 5 bases, leaving 13 bases between them. The CDR3 runs 15 residues. This CDR3 is CASSVGGVNNSPLHF. The DNA for the CDR3 is TGTGCCAGCAGCGTAGGAGGGGTCAATAATTCACCCCTCCACTTT.

The chain combines TRBV24-1 with TRBJ2-1; D is perhaps TRBD2 (6 bases). CDR1 and CDR2 (germline): KGHDR, SFDVKD. The V end was cut by 5 bases, the J end by 6 bases, with 16 bases between. The CDR3 is 15 amino acids. The CDR3 loop is CATSVSGTSANEQFF. The CDR3 DNA reads TGTGCCACCAGTGTATCCGGGACTTCGGCCAATGAGCAGTTCTTC.

The chain couples TRBV29-1 to TRBJ2-1; D may correspond to TRBD1 or TRBD2 (5 bases each). Germline-derived CDR1 and CDR2 are SQVTM and ANQGSEA. Trimming removed 1 base from V and 7 bases from J, with 14 bases in between. CDR3 length: 14 amino acids. The CDR3 reads CSVEGPWGSNEQFF. The DNA for the CDR3 is TGCAGCGTTGAAGGCCCCTGGGGGAGTAATGAGCAGTTCTTC.

The sample holds one count of this clone. V is TRBV25-1 and J is TRBJ2-7, with TRBD2 matching over 8 bases. V trimming: 1 base; J trimming: 6 bases; junction bases outside the gene matches: 8. Germline lookup yields CDR1 MGHDK and CDR2 SYGVNS. The CDR3 sequence is 15 residues long. CDR3 DNA sequence: TGTGCCAGCAGTGAATCTCCTAGCGGGTTGGGCGAGCAGTACTTC. Translated: CASSESPSGLGEQYF.

The chain recombines TRBV10-1 with TRBJ1-5; D might be TRBD1 (5 bases). CDR1 is WNHNN, CDR2 SYGVQD, per germline (reference sequence). The CDR3 contains 13 residues. V lost 3 bases, J lost 11 bases, and 14 bases lay in between. CDR3 sequence (DNA): TGCGCCAGCAGTGAAAGCCTACTGGGGGCCCAGCATTTT. Residues: CASSESLLGAQHF.

This clone was picked up a small number of times. The chain recombines TRBV5-1 with TRBJ1-1, with TRBD1 matching over 9 bases. Unmatched junction bases numbered 9, after V lost 4 bases and J lost 5 bases. CDR1 and CDR2 from the germline V gene are SGHRS and YFSETQ. The CDR3 is 15 amino acids. In DNA form, the CDR3 reads TGCGCCAGCAGCAACACAGGGGGCGCCATGACTGAAGCTTTCTTT. Protein product: CASSNTGGAMTEAFF.

In this sample, this clone turned up once. The J gene is TRBJ2-2, the V gene TRBV7-9; TRBD2 aligns across 11 bases. Trimming cost V 5 bases and J 7 bases; bases outside gene matches: 12. Germline V gene lookup returns CDR1 SEHNR and CDR2 FQNEAQ (reference sequence). CDR3 size: 17 residues. The CDR3 DNA sequence: TGTGCCAGCAGCACCACTAGCGGGGGCCCCTTTGGCGGGGAGCTGTTTTTT. Its protein product is CASSTTSGGPFGGELFF.

The V call is TRBV6-1, the J call TRBJ2-5; 11 bases align to TRBD2. CDR1 is MNHNS, CDR2 SASEGT, per germline. This CDR3 is built from 16 residues. With 4 bases clipped from V and 1 base from J, the junction kept 5 bases outside the gene matches. In nucleotides, the CDR3 is TGTGCCAGCAGTGGGGGGACTAGCGGAGGCCAAGAGACCCAGTACTTC. Translation gives CASSGGTSGGQETQYF.

The chain combines TRBV7-3 with TRBJ2-3, with D unresolved. Germline assignment: CDR1 SGHTA and CDR2 FQGTGA. Between the trimmed V and J ends, which lost 1 base and 5 bases, there was a span of 7 bases. The length of the CDR3 is 13 residues. CDR3: CASSLNPKDTQYF. The DNA of the CDR3 is TGTGCCAGCAGCTTAAACCCAAAAGATACGCAGTATTTT.

This chain connects TRBV29-1 to TRBJ1-4; 8 positions match TRBD1. Trimming removed 7 bases from V and 4 bases from J; junction bases left unmatched: 8. Germline-derived CDR1 and CDR2 are SQVTM and ANQGSEA. The CDR3 contains 14 residues. The CDR3 DNA follows: TGCAGCGCCCTGACAGGGGAGGGTAATGAAAAACTGTTTTTT. Encoded protein: CSALTGEGNEKLFF.

The V gene is TRBV6-2 or TRBV6-3, the J gene TRBJ2-1; D ambiguous. The CDR3 is 14 amino acids. CDR1 is MNHEY, CDR2 SVGEGT, per germline. V was trimmed by 0 bases and J by 10 bases, leaving 13 bases between them. This chain's CDR3 is CASSYSSGSTEQFF. In DNA, the CDR3 is TGTGCCAGCAGTTACTCGAGTGGCAGTACGGAGCAGTTCTTC.

The chain carries TRBV14 and TRBJ2-5; TRBD2 matches at 9 bases. Germline V CDR1 and CDR2: SGHDN, FVKESK. The CDR3 sequence is 17 residues long. V lost 4 bases and J lost 1; bases outside the gene matches: 10. CDR3 amino acids: CASSLGGLALPQETQYF. CDR3 in DNA: TGTGCCAGCAGCCTGGGGGGACTAGCCCTACCCCAAGAGACCCAGTACTTC.

The CDR3 DNA is TGTGCCGGGGGAGGATCGAACTATGGCTACACCTTC. It translates to CAGGGSNYGYTF. The chain couples TRBV28 to TRBJ1-2; the D gene is possibly TRBD1 (5 bases). Trimming stripped 11 bases from V and 2 bases from J, with 12 bases between. The CDR3 has 12 residues. The germline CDR1 and CDR2 sequences are MDHEN and SYDVKM.

The rearrangement joins TRBV18 to TRBJ2-7; D is undetermined. There are 16 residues in the CDR3. Germline lookup yields CDR1 KGHSH and CDR2 LQKENI. V gave up 3 bases and J gave up 0 bases, with 15 bases separating them. Written as DNA, the CDR3 is TGTGCCAGCTCACCCCTACTTGGTGTGAGCTCCTACGAGCAGTACTTC. Translation: CASSPLLGVSSYEQYF.

This chain links TRBV5-5 with TRBJ2-2; a possible D gene is TRBD1 (5 bases). CDR1 and CDR2 from the germline V gene are SGHKS and YYEKEE (reference sequence). This CDR3 has 15 residues. The ends were cut back, 0 bases at V and 1 base at J, with 7 bases in the middle. The CDR3 region has the DNA TGTGCCAGCAGCTTGGGTACAGGGAACACCGGGGAGCTGTTTTTT. It specifies CASSLGTGNTGELFF.

CDR3 region: CATTTAGYGYTF. Here the CDR3 DNA reads TGTGCCACAACGACCGCTGGGTATGGCTACACCTTC. The V call is TRBV10-3, the J call TRBJ1-2; D gene unclear. V shed 10 bases and J shed 5 bases, with 14 bases lying between them. Germline V CDR1 and CDR2: ENHRY, SYGVKD. This CDR3 comprises 12 residues.

The CDR3, as DNA: TGTGCTAGTGGGCCCGGGGGCCACTCTTTCTACAATGAGCAGTTCTTC. It is translated as CASGPGGHSFYNEQFF. The chain couples TRBV12-5 to TRBJ2-1, with D tentatively TRBD1 or TRBD2 (6 bases each). Germline CDR1 reads LGHNT; CDR2 reads FRNRAP. Trimming pared 6 bases from V and 3 bases from J, leaving 18 bases between. The CDR3 contains 16 residues.

This clone was counted between two and nine times. The chain combines TRBV24-1 with TRBJ2-5; 8 nucleotides align to TRBD2. The V and J ends lost 0 bases and 0 bases, in that order; junction bases with no gene match: 2. This CDR3 region has 16 residues. Germline V lookup: CDR1 KGHDR, CDR2 SFDVKD. The CDR3 region has the DNA TGTGCCACCAGTGATTTGGATAGCGGGGACCAAGAGACCCAGTACTTC. Encoded protein: CATSDLDSGDQETQYF.

The chain is built from TRBV9 and TRBJ2-1; no reliable D call. Per the germline V gene, CDR1 is SGDLS and CDR2 is YYNGEE. This CDR3 comprises 13 residues. V was trimmed by 2 bases and J by 8 bases, leaving 11 bases between them. As DNA, the CDR3 is TGTGCCAGCAGCGTCAGGACGGGCGATGAGCAGTTCTTC. This sequence encodes CASSVRTGDEQFF.

CDR3 amino acids: CATSDASGTGRYEQYF. The DNA for the CDR3 is TGTGCCACCAGTGATGCCTCCGGGACAGGCCGATACGAGCAGTACTTC. The chain joins TRBV24-1 to TRBJ2-7; 8 bases agree with TRBD1. This CDR3 is built from 16 residues. Germline lookup yields CDR1 KGHDR and CDR2 SFDVKD. V dropped 3 bases and J dropped 4; count of bases not matched to a gene: 10.

The chain is built from TRBV5-6 and TRBJ2-2; 10 bases align to TRBD2. Trimming took 4 bases from V and 0 from J; bases not matched to a gene: 6. Per germline, CDR1 SGHDT and CDR2 YYEEEE. The CDR3 has 17 amino acids. CDR3 region: CASSPPLAGANTGELFF. In DNA form, the CDR3 reads TGTGCCAGCAGCCCCCCCCTAGCGGGGGCGAACACCGGGGAGCTGTTTTTT.

CDR3: CATSRDWGLRTDTQYF. In DNA, the CDR3 is TGTGCCACCAGCAGAGATTGGGGTCTCCGCACAGATACGCAGTATTTT. This chain joins TRBV15 and TRBJ2-3, with D hard to call. V lost 0 bases and J lost 1, with 11 bases in between. Looked up from germline, CDR1 is LNHNV and CDR2 is YYDKDF (reference sequence). There are 16 residues in the CDR3. Filled out from reference TRBV15 and TRBJ2-3, the complete variable domain reads DAMVIQNPRYQVTQFGKPVTLSCSQTLNHNVMYWYQQKSSQAPKLLFHYYDKDFNNEADTPDNFQSRRPNTSFCFLDIRSPGLGDTAMYLCATSRDWGLRTDTQYFGPGTRLTVL.

The chain employs TRBV6-5 and TRBJ1-1; D perhaps matches TRBD1 (5 bases). The CDR3 extends over 13 amino acids. The V and J ends lost 6 bases and 5 bases respectively, with 13 bases between them. Germline CDR1 reads MNHEY; CDR2 reads SVGAGI. CDR3 sequence (DNA): TGTGCCAGCAGGGTTAGACAGTGGACTGAAGCTTTCTTT. Translation gives CASRVRQWTEAFF.

DNA of the CDR3: TGTGCCAGCAGTGCCCCGGGCGGGGTAGCTGGAAACACCATATATTTT. Translation gives CASSAPGGVAGNTIYF. The V and J genes are TRBV28 and TRBJ1-3; D ambiguous. V shed 5 bases and J shed 2 bases, with 16 bases lying between them. The germline gives CDR1 MDHEN, CDR2 SYDVKM. The CDR3 is 16 residues long.

The CDR3 bases are TGTGCCAGCAGCCGAGGGGCAGGGTACAATGAGCAGTTCTTC. It is translated as CASSRGAGYNEQFF. The chain links TRBV3-1 (or the pseudogene TRBV3-2) to TRBJ2-1; D may match TRBD1 or TRBD2 (5 bases each). V was clipped by 4 bases and J by 4 bases, with 11 bases between them. This CDR3 is built from 14 residues. In germline, CDR1 is LGHDT, CDR2 YNNKEL (reference sequence).

This clone has only one observation. The CDR3 loop reads CASSLAFAGLAAEQFF. CDR3 sequence (DNA): TGCGCCAGCAGCTTGGCGTTTGCGGGACTAGCGGCGGAGCAGTTCTTC. The chain recombines TRBV5-1 with TRBJ2-1, with 11 bases lining up with TRBD2. The germline CDR1 and CDR2 sequences are SGHRS and YFSETQ. This CDR3 region has 16 residues. The V and J ends lost 0 bases and 10 bases, in that order; junction bases with no gene match: 9.

This clone was found once. The genes are TRBV24-1 and TRBJ1-2; TRBD1 aligns across 8 bases. CDR3 length equals 14 residues. V shed 4 bases, J shed 7 bases, and the junction held 7 bases outside the gene matches. The germline gives CDR1 KGHDR, CDR2 SFDVKD. In DNA form, the CDR3 reads TGTGCCACCAGTGACCCAGGGGGCGAGGGTGGCTACACCTTC. It translates to CATSDPGGEGGYTF.

The chain carries TRBV7-9 and TRBJ2-7, with D perhaps assigned TRBD1 or TRBD2 (5 bases each). The V and J ends lost 5 bases and 0 bases respectively, with 11 bases between them. This CDR3 is built from 14 residues. Germline V gene data show CDR1 as SEHNR and CDR2 as FQNEAQ (reference sequence). Here the CDR3 reads CASSHEGSSYEQYF. CDR3 DNA: TGTGCCAGCAGCCACGAGGGGAGCTCCTACGAGCAGTACTTC. Full variable domain (rest looked up from reference TRBV7-9 and TRBJ2-7): DTGVSQNPRHKITKRGQNVTFRCDPISEHNRLYWYRQTLGQGPEFLTYFQNEAQLEKSRLLSDRFSAERPKGSFSTLEIQRTEQGDSAMYLCASSHEGSSYEQYFGPGTRLTVT.